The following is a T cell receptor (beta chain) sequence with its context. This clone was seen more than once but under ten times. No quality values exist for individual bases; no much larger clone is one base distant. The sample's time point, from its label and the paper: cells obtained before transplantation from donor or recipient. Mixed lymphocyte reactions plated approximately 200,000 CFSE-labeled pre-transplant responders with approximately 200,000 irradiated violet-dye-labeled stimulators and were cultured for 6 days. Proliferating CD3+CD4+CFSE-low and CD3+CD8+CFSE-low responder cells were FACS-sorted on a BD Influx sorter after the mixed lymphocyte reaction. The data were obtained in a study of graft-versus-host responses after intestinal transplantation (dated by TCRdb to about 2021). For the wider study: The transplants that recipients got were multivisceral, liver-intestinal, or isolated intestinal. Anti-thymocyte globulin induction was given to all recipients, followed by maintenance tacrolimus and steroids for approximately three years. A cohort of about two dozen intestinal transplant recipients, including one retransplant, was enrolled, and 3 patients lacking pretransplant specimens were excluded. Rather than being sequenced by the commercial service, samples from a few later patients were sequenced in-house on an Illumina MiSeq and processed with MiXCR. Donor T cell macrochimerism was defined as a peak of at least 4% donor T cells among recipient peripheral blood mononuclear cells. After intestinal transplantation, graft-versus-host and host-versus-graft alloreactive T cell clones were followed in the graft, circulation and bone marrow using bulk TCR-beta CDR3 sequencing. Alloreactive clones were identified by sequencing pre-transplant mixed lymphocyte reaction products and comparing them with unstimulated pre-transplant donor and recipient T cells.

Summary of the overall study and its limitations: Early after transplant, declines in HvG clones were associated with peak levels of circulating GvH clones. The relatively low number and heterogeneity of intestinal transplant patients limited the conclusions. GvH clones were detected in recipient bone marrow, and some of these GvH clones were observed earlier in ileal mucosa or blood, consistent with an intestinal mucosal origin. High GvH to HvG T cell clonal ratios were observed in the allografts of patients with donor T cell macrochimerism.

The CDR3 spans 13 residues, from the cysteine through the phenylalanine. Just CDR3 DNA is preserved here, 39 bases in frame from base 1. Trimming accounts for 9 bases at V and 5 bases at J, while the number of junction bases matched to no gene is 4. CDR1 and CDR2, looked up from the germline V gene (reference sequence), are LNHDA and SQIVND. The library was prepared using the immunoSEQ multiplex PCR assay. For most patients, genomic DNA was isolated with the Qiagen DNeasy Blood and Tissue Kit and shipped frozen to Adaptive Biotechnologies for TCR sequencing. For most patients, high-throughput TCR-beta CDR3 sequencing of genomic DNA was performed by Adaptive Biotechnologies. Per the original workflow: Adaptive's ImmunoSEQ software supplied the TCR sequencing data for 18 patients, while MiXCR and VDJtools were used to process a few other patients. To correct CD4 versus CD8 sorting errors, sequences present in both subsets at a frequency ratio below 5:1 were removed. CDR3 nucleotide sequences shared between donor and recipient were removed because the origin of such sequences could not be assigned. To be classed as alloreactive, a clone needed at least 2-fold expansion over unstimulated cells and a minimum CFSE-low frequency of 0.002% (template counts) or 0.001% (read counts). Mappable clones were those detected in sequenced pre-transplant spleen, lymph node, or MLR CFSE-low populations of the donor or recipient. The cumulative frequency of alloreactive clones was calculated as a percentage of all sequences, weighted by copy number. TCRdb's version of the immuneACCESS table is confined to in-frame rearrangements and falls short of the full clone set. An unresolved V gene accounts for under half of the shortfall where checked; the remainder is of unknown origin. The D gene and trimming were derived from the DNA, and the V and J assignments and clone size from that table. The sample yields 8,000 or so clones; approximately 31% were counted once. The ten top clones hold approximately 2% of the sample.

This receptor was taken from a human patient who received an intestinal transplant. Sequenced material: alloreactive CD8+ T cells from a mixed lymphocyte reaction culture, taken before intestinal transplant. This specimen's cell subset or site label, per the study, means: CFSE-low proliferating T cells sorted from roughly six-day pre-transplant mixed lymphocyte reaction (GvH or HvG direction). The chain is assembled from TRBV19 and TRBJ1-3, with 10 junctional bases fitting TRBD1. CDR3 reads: CASRDRGRNTIYF. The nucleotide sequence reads TGTGCCAGCCGGGACAGGGGACGAAACACCATATATTTT.